What follows is one T cell receptor beta chain and its context. The data stem from a study of control samples from healthy donors and cancer patients. Clones were read by immunoSEQ multiplex PCR, and TCRdb kept only the in-frame ones, dropping some. The table has under 450,000 clones, approximately 90% seen once; the top ten hold more than 6%. The sample consisted of PBMCs. This TCR was recovered from a man aged 40-49 years with head and neck cancer.

The DNA of the CDR3 is TGTGCCAGCAGTCCCCAGACAGGGGGACTTGAAAAACTGTTTTTT. Residues: CASSPQTGGLEKLFF. The chain combines TRBV28 with TRBJ1-4, with 9 bases identical to TRBD1. Germline loops: CDR1 MDHEN, CDR2 SYDVKM. V shed 5 bases and J 7 bases; nucleotides not matched to a gene: 8. CDR3 size: 15 residues.